Listed here are 24 T cell receptor beta chains from one sample, sequenced in a study of OX40 agonist ivuxolimab in advanced cancers. Clones were sequenced by immunoSEQ multiplex PCR, and TCRdb holds only the in-frame ones, with some missing. This sample has tens of thousands of clones, with approximately 78% found just once. Material: CD4+ or CD8+ T cells sorted from blood, obtained in a trial of the OX40 agonist ivuxolimab. Source of these receptors: an adult with an advanced solid tumor such as melanoma, head and neck, liver or kidney cancer.

This clone came up once. The chain carries TRBV6-5 and TRBJ1-6; the D is unclear. Germline-derived CDR1 and CDR2 are MNHEY and SVGAGI. The length of the CDR3 is 14 residues. V lost 8 bases to trimming and J lost 0 bases, with 8 bases between them. Written as DNA, the CDR3 is TGTGCCAGCCAGGCGAGCTCCTATAATTCACCCCTCCACTTT. Its protein is CASQASSYNSPLHF.

This clone was seen only a few times. The V gene is TRBV9, the J gene TRBJ1-1; D ambiguous. Germline lookup yields CDR1 SGDLS and CDR2 YYNGEE. V shed 5 bases and J shed 5 bases, with 13 bases lying between them. The CDR3 has 13 amino acids. CDR3 nucleotide sequence: TGTGCCAGCAGAGAACCTGACACTACTGAAGCTTTCTTT. Encoded protein: CASREPDTTEAFF.

The chain recombines TRBV7-3 with TRBJ2-1; unclear D gene. Trimming stripped 4 bases from V and 0 bases from J, with 16 bases between. Germline CDR1 is SGHTA and CDR2 is FQGTGA. This CDR3 region has 17 residues. The CDR3 sequence: CASSSSIARSSYNEQFF. Here the CDR3 DNA reads TGTGCCAGCAGCTCATCGATCGCGCGGAGCTCCTACAATGAGCAGTTCTTC.

This clone was seen a single time. This rearrangement joins TRBV13 to TRBJ1-2; TRBD1 might be the D (6 bases). The V gene's germline CDR1 is PRHDT and CDR2 FYEKMQ (reference sequence). The V gene lost 4 bases and the J gene lost 6 bases, with 18 bases spanning the gap. The CDR3 runs to 15 residues. The CDR3, as DNA: TGTGCCAGCAGCTCACCGGTGGTGCAGGGGCATGGCTACACCTTC. It codes for CASSSPVVQGHGYTF.

The chain carries TRBV11-2 and TRBJ2-1, with 9 bases that match TRBD2. CDR1 and CDR2 from the germline V gene are SGHAT and FQNNGV. CDR3 length equals 16 residues. Trimming removed 5 bases from V and 6 bases from J; junction bases left unmatched: 11. The CDR3, as DNA: TGTGCCAGCAGCAAACGGGGACTAGCATTCCCCAATGAGCAGTTCTTC. As protein: CASSKRGLAFPNEQFF.

V is TRBV7-2 and J is TRBJ2-7; no reliable D call. CDR3 length equals 13 residues. V dropped 4 bases and J dropped 3 bases, with 10 bases sitting between them. Looked up from germline, CDR1 is SGHTA and CDR2 is FQGNSA. Written as DNA, the CDR3 is TGTGCCAGCAGCTCCTCAAGTCACTACGAGCAGTACTTC. Its protein is CASSSSSHYEQYF.

This clone turned up a few times. The chain uses TRBV2 and TRBJ1-5, with D perhaps matching TRBD1 (6 bases). Trimming removed 6 bases at V and 7 bases at J, with 13 bases between. Germline loops: CDR1 SNHLY, CDR2 FYNNEI. The length of the CDR3 is 13 residues. CDR3 in amino acids: CASSLQGNQPQHF. The CDR3 DNA is TGTGCCAGCAGCCTTCAGGGGAACCAGCCCCAGCATTTT.

This clone was found a few times. The V and J genes are TRBV6-5 and TRBJ1-4, with 8 bases identical to TRBD1. CDR3 length: 14 residues. Germline CDR1 and CDR2: MNHEY and SVGAGI. Trimming took 8 bases from V and 7 from J; bases not matched to a gene: 9. Here the CDR3 DNA reads TGTGCCAGCGGCCCCAGGGGGCGCAGTGAAAAACTGTTTTTT. Translating gives CASGPRGRSEKLFF.

This clone has just one count. The chain employs TRBV18 and TRBJ2-5, with D possibly matching TRBD2 (5 bases). Trimming took 3 bases from V and 3 from J, leaving 11 bases between them. CDR1 and CDR2 from the germline V gene are KGHSH and LQKENI. The length of the CDR3 is 14 residues. CDR3 residues: CASSPSTREETQYF. Here the CDR3 DNA reads TGTGCCAGCTCACCTTCAACGAGGGAAGAGACCCAGTACTTC.

This chain connects TRBV7-9 to TRBJ1-3; 7 positions agree with TRBD1. Trimming at V came to 5 bases and at J to 1 base, leaving 8 bases not matched to a gene. The CDR3 consists of 16 residues. Germline loops: CDR1 SEHNR, CDR2 FQNEAQ (reference sequence). The CDR3 sequence: CASSGPGQRSGNTIYF. CDR3 DNA sequence: TGTGCCAGCAGCGGCCCGGGACAGCGATCTGGAAACACCATATATTTT.

The CDR3: CASSLENRATDTQYF. The CDR3 nucleotides are TGTGCCAGCAGCTTGGAAAACAGGGCCACAGATACGCAGTATTTT. The rearrangement links TRBV5-6 to TRBJ2-3; D perhaps matches TRBD1 (6 bases). The CDR3 contains 15 residues. Trimming left V 0 bases short and J 2 bases short, with 10 bases between. The germline CDR1 and CDR2 sequences are SGHDT and YYEEEE.

This clone has a handful of counts. This sequence joins TRBV10-3 and TRBJ2-5, with a possible D match to TRBD2 (6 bases). Germline CDR1 and CDR2: ENHRY and SYGVKD. V lost 3 bases to trimming and J lost 4 bases, with 15 bases between them. The CDR3 is 15 amino acids. CDR3 DNA sequence: TGTGCCATCAGTGACCCGGCGGGAAGCGGAGAGACCCAGTACTTC. Translated, it gives CAISDPAGSGETQYF.

This sequence joins TRBV5-1 and TRBJ2-1, with a possible D match to TRBD2 (6 bases). This CDR3 is 16 amino acids long. V was clipped by 4 bases and J by 8 bases, with 22 bases between them. Germline V gene lookup returns CDR1 SGHRS and CDR2 YFSETQ. Written as DNA, the CDR3 is TGCGCCAGCAGCAAAGTAACGGGTTGGAGGGAGGATGAGCAGTTCTTC. It yields the protein CASSKVTGWREDEQFF.

The V gene is TRBV18, the J gene TRBJ2-3, with 11 bases that match TRBD2. The junction had 6 bases not matched to a gene; V was cut back by 6 bases and J by 1 base. The CDR3 runs 16 residues. Germline lookup yields CDR1 KGHSH and CDR2 LQKENI. CDR3 bases: TGTGCCAGCTCCCCTACTAGCGGGAGTGGCACAGATACGCAGTATTTT. Translated, it gives CASSPTSGSGTDTQYF.

The chain uses TRBV27 and TRBJ2-1, with 7 bases aligning to TRBD1. Germline V CDR1 and CDR2: MNHEY, SMNVEV (reference sequence). This CDR3 has 16 amino acids. With 2 bases clipped from V and 3 bases from J, the junction kept 7 bases outside the gene matches. CDR3 sequence reads: CASSLAGQALYNEQFF. The CDR3 region has the DNA TGTGCCAGCAGTTTAGCCGGACAGGCCCTCTACAATGAGCAGTTCTTC.

V is TRBV4-1 and J is TRBJ2-1; 11 bases are a match to TRBD2. Germline assignment: CDR1 MGHRA and CDR2 YSYEKL. V gave up 4 bases and J gave up 5 bases; unmatched junction bases: 4. CDR3 length: 15 residues. CDR3 protein: CASSRGTSGDNEQFF. CDR3 nucleotide sequence: TGCGCCAGCAGCCGGGGGACTAGCGGAGACAATGAGCAGTTCTTC.

This sequence joins TRBV19 and TRBJ1-5; TRBD1 matches 8 bases. The CDR3 spans 16 residues. Trimming took 7 bases from V and 0 from J; bases not matched to a gene: 8. CDR1 LNHDA and CDR2 SQIVND come from the germline V gene (reference sequence). The CDR3 protein is CASNKQGASSNQPQHF. The CDR3 nucleotides are TGTGCCAGTAATAAGCAGGGGGCGTCTAGCAATCAGCCCCAGCATTTT.

The chain uses TRBV4-2 and TRBJ2-1; 13 bases line up with TRBD2. CDR1 and CDR2 from the germline V gene are LGHNA and YNFKEQ. The CDR3 spans 20 residues. V was clipped by 4 bases and J by 0 bases; unmatched bases: 12. As DNA, the CDR3 is TGTGCCAGCAGCCGGGACCGAGGGACTAGCGGGACTAGCTCCTACAATGAGCAGTTCTTC. Translated, it gives CASSRDRGTSGTSSYNEQFF.

V usage is TRBV6-5 and J usage is TRBJ2-7, with D unclear. Germline lookup yields CDR1 MNHEY and CDR2 SVGAGI. There are 12 residues in the CDR3. Trimming took 5 bases from V and 6 from J, leaving 11 bases between them. CDR3 in amino acids: CASSTTKGEQYF. The CDR3 DNA is TGTGCCAGCAGTACTACAAAGGGCGAGCAGTACTTC.

This clone was seen just once. The sample carries other DNA sequences with the same CDR3. This rearrangement joins TRBV7-3 to TRBJ2-3, with 7 nucleotides matching TRBD2. V shed 5 bases, J shed 1 base, and the junction held 3 bases outside the gene matches. The CDR3 is made up of 14 amino acids. Germline V gene sequence: CDR1 SGHTA, CDR2 FQGTGA. The CDR3 spells CASSRLAGTDTQYF. Written as DNA, the CDR3 is TGTGCCAGCAGCCGACTAGCAGGCACAGATACGCAGTATTTT.

This chain joins TRBV18 and TRBJ1-5; 7 bases line up with TRBD1. The CDR3 totals 15 residues. Germline lookup yields CDR1 KGHSH and CDR2 LQKENI. The ends lost 4 bases at V and 2 bases at J; junction bases unmatched: 5. The CDR3 here is CASSLDRVRNQPQHF. The CDR3 DNA reads TGTGCCAGCTCACTCGACAGGGTTCGCAATCAGCCCCAGCATTTT.

V and J are TRBV2 and TRBJ2-1; 10 positions match TRBD2. CDR1 is SNHLY, CDR2 FYNNEI, per germline. CDR3 size: 15 residues. V lost 3 bases and J lost 6; bases outside the gene matches: 5. The CDR3 nucleotides are TGTGCCAGCAGTGATTGGGTAGCGGGAGGCAATGAGCAGTTCTTC. Translation gives CASSDWVAGGNEQFF.

J is TRBJ1-5 and V is TRBV10-3; D gene unclear. This CDR3 is 12 amino acids long. The germline gives CDR1 ENHRY, CDR2 SYGVKD. V lost 3 bases to trimming and J lost 9 bases, with 9 bases between them. CDR3 coding DNA: TGTGCCATCAGTGATGAAGGCAGGCCCCAGCATTTT. Amino acids: CAISDEGRPQHF.

This clone was seen just once. The rearrangement links TRBV30 to TRBJ2-1, with D possibly being TRBD2 (5 bases). CDR1 GTSNPN and CDR2 SVGIG come from the germline V gene (reference sequence). CDR3 length equals 14 residues. V lost 2 bases and J 7 bases, leaving 15 bases between the germline ends. The CDR3 loop reads CAWSSDWVENEQFF. Written as DNA, the CDR3 is TGTGCCTGGAGTTCGGACTGGGTGGAGAATGAGCAGTTCTTC.